This passage covers 21 T cell receptor beta chains from one sample sequenced in a study of CD8 T cells in ankylosing spondylitis. These receptors' antigens are unknown. Overall study findings and caveats: Characteristic of ankylosing spondylitis blood, it appeared, was a TCR beta motif comprising several highly homologous variants.

TCRdb fed the 5' RACE reads into MiXCR, producing one record per CDR3 protein. The sample records under 550,000 distinct CDR3 sequences, about 24% being singletons. Sequencing was done on a sample of blood, either unsorted or a sorted T cell fraction (not recorded which). These receptors were taken from a male donor with ankylosing spondylitis.

This clonotype occurred a few times. This chain joins TRBV10-3 and TRBJ1-1, with D tentatively TRBD1 (5 bases). V shed 3 bases and J shed 1 base, with 9 bases lying between them. The CDR3 extends over 14 amino acids. Germline V gene sequence: CDR1 ENHRY, CDR2 SYGVKD. This CDR3 reads CAISEWGKNTEAFF. CDR3 bases: TGTGCCATCAGTGAATGGGGGAAGAACACTGAAGCTTTCTTT.

The chain joins TRBV10-3 to TRBJ1-1; TRBD1 agrees at 7 bases. This CDR3 is built from 13 residues. The V and J ends lost 8 bases and 1 base, in that order; junction bases with no gene match: 4. CDR1 is ENHRY and CDR2 is SYGVKD in the germline V gene. CDR3 in DNA: TGTGCCATCGGGACAGAACGGAACACTGAAGCTTTCTTT. Residues: CAIGTERNTEAFF.

This clonotype was detected many times. The chain's CDR3 is CASSLGGANYGYTF. In nucleotides, the CDR3 is TGCGCCAGCAGCTTAGGGGGGGCTAACTATGGCTACACCTTC. V gene TRBV5-1 combines with J gene TRBJ1-2; TRBD1 might be the D (6 bases). Trimming cost V 2 bases and J 0 bases, with 8 bases left between them. The CDR3 has 14 amino acids. Germline V gene data show CDR1 as SGHRS and CDR2 as YFSETQ.

This clonotype was detected a few times. The genes are TRBV7-2 and TRBJ1-2; 10 bases line up with TRBD1. Germline V gene lookup returns CDR1 SGHTA and CDR2 FQGNSA. The junction had 7 bases not matched to a gene; V was cut back by 5 bases and J by 4 bases. The CDR3 is 15 residues long. CDR3 in DNA: TGTGCCAGCAGCGAGCGGACAGGGGGGGCCTATGGCTACACCTTC. Encoded protein: CASSERTGGAYGYTF. The full variable domain, its missing parts supplied by reference TRBV7-2 and TRBJ1-2, is GAGVSQSPSNKVTEKGKDVELRCDPISGHTALYWYRQSLGQGLEFLIYFQGNSAPDKSGLPSDRFSAERTGGSVSTLTIQRTQQEDSAVYLCASSERTGGAYGYTFGSGTRLTVV.

The V gene is TRBV5-6, the J gene TRBJ1-2; D uncertain. Trimming pared 3 bases from V and 5 bases from J, leaving 14 bases between. The CDR3 totals 14 residues. Looked up from germline, CDR1 is SGHDT and CDR2 is YYEEEE. The CDR3 DNA follows: TGTGCCAGCAGCTCAGCTCTTCGCCCTTATGGCTACACCTTC. Residues: CASSSALRPYGYTF.

The genes are TRBV9 and TRBJ1-3; D is uncertain. Germline V gene data show CDR1 as SGDLS and CDR2 as YYNGEE. V lost 4 bases to trimming and J lost 0 bases, with 14 bases between them. The CDR3 runs to 16 residues. The CDR3 DNA sequence: TGTGCCAGCAGCCCTCGGACCGTCTTCTCTGGAAACACCATATATTTT. Protein: CASSPRTVFSGNTIYF.

The rearrangement joins TRBV7-2 to TRBJ1-2; the D gene is possibly TRBD1 (6 bases). Germline CDR1 reads SGHTA; CDR2 reads FQGNSA. CDR3 length equals 16 residues. The ends were cut back, 0 bases at V and 4 bases at J, with 15 bases in the middle. The CDR3 DNA reads TGTGCCAGCAGCTTAGCGGGCGGGGGGCGTACCTATGGCTACACCTTC. Its translation is CASSLAGGGRTYGYTF.

At least ten counts were recorded for this clonotype. The chain links TRBV4-2 to TRBJ1-4; D is unresolved. This CDR3 spans 14 amino acids. CDR1 and CDR2 from the germline V gene are LGHNA and YNFKEQ. V was trimmed by 5 bases and J by 2 bases, leaving 9 bases between them. The CDR3 region is CASSTRRTNEKLFF. CDR3 nucleotides: TGTGCCAGCAGCACCCGCCGGACTAATGAAAAACTGTTTTTT.

The gene calls are TRBV29-1 and TRBJ1-1; D may be TRBD1 (5 bases). The germline V gene has CDR1 SQVTM and CDR2 ANQGSEA. This CDR3 is 12 amino acids long. V was shortened by 7 bases and J by 1 base, with 10 bases between the two germline ends. The chain's CDR3 is CSGLGRNTEAFF. DNA of the CDR3: TGCAGCGGCCTGGGACGGAACACTGAAGCTTTCTTT.

The chain links TRBV10-1 to TRBJ2-3; 9 bases fit TRBD2. The CDR3 consists of 14 residues. Germline V CDR1 and CDR2: WNHNN, SYGVQD (reference sequence). V lost 4 bases to trimming and J lost 9 bases; unmatched junction nucleotides: 8. CDR3 DNA: TGCGCCAGCAGTGCGGGGCTAGCGGGACTAACGCAGTATTTT. This encodes CASSAGLAGLTQYF.

The V and J genes are TRBV5-1 and TRBJ2-2, with a tentative D call TRBD2 (5 bases). With 3 bases removed from V and 7 bases from J, the gap between germline ends came to 13 bases. The CDR3 consists of 14 residues. CDR1 SGHRS and CDR2 YFSETQ come from the germline V gene. The CDR3 loop is CASSSYSEGGELFF. CDR3 nucleotides: TGCGCCAGCAGCTCTTATAGCGAGGGCGGGGAGCTGTTTTTT. The whole variable domain, remainder taken from reference TRBV5-1 and TRBJ2-2, is KAGVTQTPRYLIKTRGQQVTLSCSPISGHRSVSWYQQTPGQGLQFLFEYFSETQRNKGNFPGRFSGRQFSNSRSEMNVSTLELGDSALYLCASSSYSEGGELFFGEGSRLTVL.

The J gene is TRBJ2-1, the V gene TRBV27; the D gene is possibly TRBD1 (5 bases). Germline CDR1 and CDR2: MNHEY and SMNVEV (reference sequence). This CDR3 comprises 15 residues. V was shortened by 5 bases and J by 2 bases, with 13 bases between the two germline ends. The CDR3 here is CASSVGVGTYNEQFF. CDR3 nucleotide sequence: TGTGCCAGCAGTGTAGGGGTGGGAACCTACAATGAGCAGTTCTTC.

The table lists this clonotype with many counts. The chain couples TRBV4-2 to TRBJ2-7; 7 nucleotides align to TRBD2. The J segment lost 3 bases and the V segment lost 1 base, leaving 6 bases of the junction unmatched. This CDR3 contains 15 residues. Germline assignment: CDR1 LGHNA and CDR2 YNFKEQ. DNA of the CDR3: TGTGCCAGCAGCCAAGCGCGGGGGAGTAACTACGAGCAGTACTTC. This translates into CASSQARGSNYEQYF.

This clonotype was observed a few times. The chain uses TRBV9 and TRBJ2-2; possibly TRBD1 or TRBD2 for D (5 bases each). This CDR3 comprises 15 residues. V was clipped by 2 bases and J by 9 bases, with 17 bases between them. Germline V gives CDR1 SGDLS, CDR2 YYNGEE. The CDR3 sequence: CASSVGRGVTRELFF. The CDR3 nucleotides are TGTGCCAGCAGCGTCGGCCGAGGGGTTACCAGGGAGCTGTTTTTT. Drawing the rest from reference TRBV9 and TRBJ2-2, the complete variable domain is DSGVTQTPKHLITATGQRVTLRCSPRSGDLSVYWYQQSLDQGLQFLIQYYNGEERAKGNILERFSAQQFPDLHSELNLSSLELGDSALYFCASSVGRGVTRELFFGEGSRLTVL.

This clonotype was counted ten times or more. The chain combines TRBV29-1 with TRBJ1-1; unclear D gene. Germline lookup yields CDR1 SQVTM and CDR2 ANQGSEA. The ends were cut back, 4 bases at V and 1 base at J, with 4 bases in the middle. This CDR3 contains 11 residues. The CDR3: CSVGRNTEAFF. Here the CDR3 DNA reads TGCAGCGTTGGCCGGAACACTGAAGCTTTCTTT.

This clonotype came up a few times. The rearrangement uses TRBV2 and TRBJ1-6, with TRBD1 as a possible D gene (6 bases). The CDR3 extends over 12 amino acids. The germline V gene encodes CDR1 SNHLY and CDR2 FYNNEI. Between the trimmed V and J ends, which lost 9 bases and 5 bases, there was a span of 8 bases. The CDR3 DNA reads as TGTGCCAGTTCAGGGGATAATTCACCCCTCCACTTT. Translating gives CASSGDNSPLHF.

This clonotype was seen a few times. This chain joins TRBV7-6 and TRBJ2-1, with TRBD2 matching 7 bases. Per the germline V gene, CDR1 is SGHVS and CDR2 is FNYEAQ. There are 14 residues in the CDR3. Trimming took 2 bases from V and 12 from J; bases not matched to a gene: 10. The CDR3 DNA is TGTGCCAGCAGCTTAAGCGCAGAGCGGGACCGGCAGTTCTTC. This encodes CASSLSAERDRQFF.

The chain carries TRBV2 and TRBJ2-3; D remains unclear. Germline assignment: CDR1 SNHLY and CDR2 FYNNEI. The CDR3 is made up of 11 amino acids. With 4 bases removed from V and 5 bases from J, the gap between germline ends came to 4 bases. As DNA, the CDR3 is TGTGCCAGCAGTGCCGGAGATACGCAGTATTTT. It is translated as CASSAGDTQYF.

The chain recombines TRBV5-1 with TRBJ1-4; no firm D call. Germline CDR1 is SGHRS and CDR2 is YFSETQ. The V and J ends lost 5 bases and 10 bases respectively, with 12 bases between them. The CDR3 totals 12 residues. Here the CDR3 DNA reads TGCGCCAGCAGGCCTTGGGATGGAAAACTGTTTTTT. Its protein is CASRPWDGKLFF.

The CDR3 bases are TGCGCCAGCGGGAGGGGGGTTACTAACACTGAAGCTTTCTTT. Its translation: CASGRGVTNTEAFF. This chain uses TRBV10-2 with TRBJ1-1; possibly TRBD1 for D (6 bases). Trimming took off 8 bases at V and 2 bases at J, with 15 bases between the two ends. The V gene's germline CDR1 is WSHSY and CDR2 SAAADI. This CDR3 is 14 amino acids long.

The rearrangement links TRBV7-7 to TRBJ2-3; 13 bases map to TRBD2. The CDR3 covers 17 residues. Trimming removed 1 base from V and 5 bases from J; junction bases left unmatched: 6. Germline assignment: CDR1 SSHAT and CDR2 FNYEAQ (reference sequence). This chain's CDR3 is CASSLELAGGPGDTQYF. CDR3 nucleotides: TGTGCCAGCAGCTTAGAACTAGCGGGAGGGCCTGGAGATACGCAGTATTTT.